This T cell receptor beta chain originates from a study of cytomegalovirus exposure and HLA in healthy donors (dated by TCRdb to the late 2010s). For the wider study: In an earlier analysis of several hundred of the donors, 276 Gb of sequence data and about 110 million unique TCR beta sequences from roughly 200 million T cells were reported. On average, roughly 240,000 unique TCR beta nucleotide sequences were sequenced per donor among some 430 genotyped donors of the cohort, with roughly a sixth of those sequences being non-productive. To predict cytomegalovirus infection status, the study combined high-throughput TCR immunosequencing, statistical association of individual TCRs with disease status, and machine learning. Typing coverage differed by locus: A, B, C, DRB1 and DQB1 were typed in roughly 620-630 donors, DQA1 in about 500, DPA1 in 600 to 610, and DPB1 in 400 to 490. The study used immunosequencing to profile the T cell repertoires of approximately 650 subjects and linked those repertoires to cytomegalovirus serostatus. The later analysis used no new phenotypic data to find candidate immune exposures, relying instead on TCR beta sequences and their occurrence across donors. A later genetic analysis used genome-wide SNP genotypes for about three fifths of the 666 donors, treating that subset as a discovery cohort. All discovery cohort repertoires had been generated using a single sequencing platform. An earlier analysis of approximately 640 of the donors applied high-throughput TCR beta sequencing to assess whether each TCR beta V gene segment acted as functional or pseudogenic. An early release that covered more than 550 HLA-typed donors contained around 330 gigabases of sequencing data and around 85 million unique TCR sequences. Roughly five DR-DQ haplotypes were treated as single units for association and clustering because of strong linkage in the cohort. Of the roughly 390 genotyped donors, approximately 80% fell in the genetic ancestry cluster associated with self-reported Caucasian donors. In a later analysis, previously published TCR beta repertoires from 500 to 750 donors were re-analyzed and high-resolution HLA genotyping was added so that TCR occurrence patterns could be studied. Alongside the repertoire data, information on donor age, sex, ethnicity and CMV serostatus was compiled. Both class I and class II loci were covered by HLA typing, at four-digit resolution. A separate validation cohort of 100 to 150 different subjects was used in addition to the approximately 640-subject first cohort. The study aimed to test whether cataloging public T cell receptors could reveal signatures of past pathogen exposure.

Results and caveats for the whole study, not just this receptor: Because the 87-base-pair reads could not distinguish some IMGT-functional V segments, including TRBV6-2 and TRBV6-3, those segments were excluded. In a later analysis, TCR association rates were found to vary across HLA loci, with the most associated TCRs seen for DRB1 alleles and the fewest for HLA-C alleles. The cohort was sequenced for TCR beta chains only, and without alpha or paired-chain data the features that could be detected were limited. In a later analysis, several top co-occurrence clusters were reported to appear linked to parvovirus B19, influenza, CMV and Epstein-Barr virus. In a later analysis, HLA-associated TCR beta chains showed more clonal expansion and lower generation probabilities than non-associated chains that were equally common. Correlated functional status among segregating V segments might be attributable to linkage disequilibrium, but an unknown experimental factor could not be ruled out. In both the original and validation cohorts, the classifier was reported to diagnose cytomegalovirus status with high specificity and sensitivity. CMV serostatus was the only immune exposure information available for the cohort. The study listed approximately 150 TCR beta chains as associated with cytomegalovirus. A further reported finding was that TCR beta sequences accurately predicted the HLA-A and HLA-B alleles for most subjects in the first cohort. Strong co-occurrence of HLA alleles, especially DR and DQ, made assigning TCR associations to individual alleles difficult. Because counts were too low, about 15 rarely observed V segments, including chromosome 9 orphons, were left out of the earlier analysis of a few hundred of the donors. An association between a missense DCLRE1C variant and V-gene and J-gene trimming of TCR beta chains was found in a later genetic analysis and replicated in an independent cohort. A few of the identified cytomegalovirus-associated TCR beta chains were confirmed in vitro to be specific for cytomegalovirus antigens. The sequencing pipeline was judged likely to have produced a cluster of highly shared sequence variants as a technical artifact. The presence/absence analyses assumed that sequencing depth was roughly uniform across donors, and that assumption may not be true. HLA typing was unavailable for some donors at each locus, so association tests used only the typed subset. Specific HLA alleles were associated with some 15,000 TCR beta sequences at a false discovery rate of 0.05 in a later analysis. A later analysis found that most CMV-associated TCR beta chains appeared HLA-restricted, with HLA associations seemingly driven largely by CMV exposure. Compared with the roughly 700-donor mean, donors in an Asian-associated ancestry cluster had fewer N-insertions in productive TCRs, according to a later genetic analysis. It was suggested by the authors that the approach could potentially be generalized to other disease states and immunological phenotypes. An earlier analysis of approximately 600 of the donors showed that most TCR beta V segments appeared in productive rearrangements either about 90% or about 30% of the time, which broadly matched IMGT annotations. Most TCR sequences were seen in very few donors, while some public TCRs were found in many individuals.

Libraries were made using the immunoSEQ multiplex PCR assay. For the multiplex PCR, a mixture combining 60 forward primers for TCR Vbeta segments and 13 reverse primers for TCR Jbeta segments was used. The CDR3 region of rearranged TCR beta genes was amplified from genomic DNA by a multiplex PCR assay. On the Illumina HiSeq System, the amplified TCR beta libraries were sequenced as 87-base-pair reads. In the authors' own workflow: Across the roughly 670 repertoires, a later analysis counted some 80 million unique TCR beta chains, around 10 million of which were shared by at least two donors. To remove PCR and sequencing errors, raw reads were error-corrected and collapsed into unique sequences using a nearest-neighbor algorithm that merged closely related sequences. To assign V, D and J gene segments, CDR3 sequences were aligned to IMGT reference sequences. For a sequence to be retained, at least a six-nucleotide match to both a V gene segment and a J gene segment was required. Rearrangements were classified as productive when the CDR3 lacked stop codons and remained in frame with V and J, and all other rearrangements were classified as non-productive. Following IMGT convention, CDR3 was defined as the stretch from the second conserved V-encoded cysteine up to the conserved J-encoded phenylalanine. The earlier analysis of some 550 of the donors excluded any sequence lacking an unambiguous match to a single V gene segment. An earlier analysis of approximately 590 of the donors called V segments functional above 56.7% productive rearrangements and segregating when the between-donor standard deviation exceeded 5%. To diagnose cytomegalovirus status from the catalog of TCR beta chain sequences, a statistical classification framework was built. V and J gene assignment, in a later analysis, came from comparing TCR nucleotide sequences with IMGT/GENE-DB human TR gene sequences. Using the TCRdist pipeline, a later analysis assigned CDR3 sequences along with most-parsimonious VDJ recombination scenarios. In a later analysis, each TCR beta chain was defined by its CDR3 amino acid sequence together with its V-gene family, and reads without a unique V-gene family were excluded. In a later analysis, around 600 highly shared, low-generation-probability nucleotide sequences were removed to address suspected cross-contamination and a sequencing artifact. A later analysis calculated a clonal expansion index for each public chain from normalized within-repertoire ranks of inferred template counts. In a later analysis, generation probabilities were computed using a VDJ recombination model fitted to out-of-frame rearrangements, and the results were checked against IGoR. A later analysis scored TCR-TCR, TCR-HLA and TCR-CMV co-occurrence with hypergeometric tests, applying a repertoire-size bias correction to TCR pairs. To estimate false discovery rates, a later analysis permuted the HLA or CMV assignments 20 times. In a later analysis, co-occurring TCRs were grouped using DBSCAN, with TCRdist sequence similarity added in when clustering inside HLA-allele-positive subsets. Repertoires with fewer than 30,000 or more than 120,000 public chains were left out of co-occurrence clustering, as were about 5 repertoires with anomalous nucleotide sharing. The table was pulled from immuneACCESS by TCRdb, which kept in-frame rearrangements only. Such tables lose some clones; where checked, under half of the loss comes from unresolved V genes, and the rest has no known cause. That table gives V, J and clone size, and the DNA gave D and trimming. The sample table contains fewer than 250,000 clones; only one count was recorded for 80% to 90% of them. Over 1% of the sample is in the top ten clones.

The cohort comprised around 700 healthy bone marrow donors. Cohort members were all nominally healthy when sampled, although unrecorded immune exposures were likely present. The donor tested CMV seronegative, placing the donor among the 352 seronegative members of the cohort. A peripheral blood sample was provided by each donor, and peripheral blood mononuclear cells were used for TCR beta sequencing. Genomic DNA was extracted from the blood cell samples with the Qiagen DNeasy Blood Extraction Kit. About this clone: Its cognate antigen has yet to be identified. Base qualities are not at hand, and no much larger clone is one base apart.

From the cysteine through the phenylalanine, the CDR3 covers 12 amino acids. Only CDR3 DNA is held: 36 bases, read in frame from base 1. V and J are truncated by 1 base and 10 bases respectively, leaving an intervening sequence of 9 bases. Based on the germline V gene, the CDR1 and CDR2 sequences are SGHDT and YYEEEE. Sequenced material: PBMCs. The chain joins TRBV5-6 to TRBJ2-1, with a weak D call of TRBD2 (6 bases match). The TCR comes from a man younger than 40 in good health and CMV-seronegative. Read as DNA, the sequence is TGTGCCAGCAGCTTGAGTAGCGGAGAGCAGTTCTTC. This is translated as CASSLSSGEQFF.